These 23 T cell receptor beta chains came from one sample sequenced in a study of T cells in women clearing cervical HPV infection. Here immunoSEQ multiplex PCR was the method, and the copy in TCRdb shows in-frame clones only, minus some. The table counts tens of thousands of clones; 3.1% lies in the top ten. The specimen was blood buffy coat. Receptors were obtained from a woman aged 18 to 69 with a cervical HPV16 infection that either progressed to CIN3+ or cleared (not recorded which).

As regards this clone: The read is 3 residues too short to cover the CDR3 end, so that end is filled in from the germline J gene. J is TRBJ2-5 and V is TRBV19; no definite D call. The germline CDR1 and CDR2 sequences are LNHDA and SQIVND (reference sequence). V lost 5 bases, J lost 5 bases, and 15 bases lay in between. The CDR3 runs 14 residues. Here the CDR3 reads CASSPPRVRETQYF. The DNA read from the CDR3 is TGTGCCAGTAGTCCCCCAAGGGTTCGGGAGACC.

Details on this clone: The CDR3 extends 3 residues past the end of the read, so its final part is completed from the germline J gene. The V and J genes are TRBV7-6 and TRBJ2-5, with 10 bases lining up with TRBD2. Germline CDR1 reads SGHVS; CDR2 reads FNYEAQ. The CDR3 extends over 16 amino acids. The trim removed 0 bases at V and 2 bases at J, leaving 3 bases unmatched. CDR3 loop: CASSLARTSGQETQYF. The CDR3 DNA, read in part, is TGTGCCAGCAGCTTAGCTCGGACTAGCGGACAAGAGACC.

As regards this clone: The read ends 3 residues early relative to the CDR3; the germline J gene fills the gap. The chain combines TRBV7-8 with TRBJ1-2, with D perhaps matching TRBD1 (5 bases). The CDR3 is 15 residues long. Per germline, CDR1 SGHVS and CDR2 FQNEAQ. The chain's CDR3 is CASSLAGAALNDYTF. Partial CDR3 DNA: TGTGCCAGCAGCTTAGCAGGGGCAGCCTTAAACGAC.

As concerns this clone: The sequenced fragment ends 3 residues before the CDR3 boundary, so the rest is inferred from the germline J gene. The chain has TRBV28 and TRBJ2-5, with 9 nucleotides matching TRBD2. The V gene end was trimmed by 6 bases and the J gene end by 3 bases; junction bases not matched to a gene: 5. Germline loops: CDR1 MDHEN, CDR2 SYDVKM. The CDR3 loop spans 14 amino acids. The CDR3 reads CASSEAGGKETQYF. The sequenced part of the CDR3 DNA is TGTGCCAGCAGCGAAGCGGGGGGTAAAGAGACC. Full variable domain (missing parts from reference TRBV28 and TRBJ2-5): DVKVTQSSRYLVKRTGEKVFLECVQDMDHENMFWYRQDPGLGLRLIYFSYDVKMKEKGDIPEGYSVSREKKERFSLILESASTNQTSMYLCASSEAGGKETQYFGPGTRLLVL.

As concerns this clone: The CDR3 end lies 3 residues beyond the end of the read and is filled in from the germline J gene. V and J are TRBV7-9 and TRBJ1-1; TRBD1 might be the D (6 bases). Looked up from germline, CDR1 is SEHNR and CDR2 is FQNEAQ (reference sequence). The CDR3 sequence is 15 residues long. Partial CDR3 DNA: TGTGCCAGCAGCCGTCTGGGACAAGTACAAGAGACA. This sequence encodes CASSRLGQVQET. The entire CDR3 protein is CASSRLGQVQETAFF.

The CDR3 sequence is CAISAGTGALNEQFF. CDR3 bases read: TGTGCCATCAGTGCAGGGACAGGGGCGCTCAATGAG. The chain couples TRBV10-3 to TRBJ2-1; 10 bases line up with TRBD1. The sequence runs out 3 residues before the end of the CDR3; the remainder is reconstructed from the germline J gene. V gave up 4 bases and J gave up 6 bases; unmatched junction bases: 6. Germline V gene data show CDR1 as ENHRY and CDR2 as SYGVKD. The CDR3 consists of 15 residues.

Concerning this clone: The read ends 3 residues early relative to the CDR3; the germline J gene fills the gap. The genes are TRBV5-6 and TRBJ2-5, with 9 bases matching TRBD1. Unmatched junction bases numbered 6, after V lost 4 bases and J lost 2 bases. This CDR3 has 15 residues. Per the germline V gene, CDR1 is SGHDT and CDR2 is YYEEEE. CDR3 in amino acids: CASSPDRGLQETQYF. The CDR3 bases that were read are TGTGCCAGCAGCCCGGACAGGGGACTACAAGAGACC.

Notes on this clone: The read finishes 3 residues shy of the CDR3 end, and the germline J gene is used to complete it. The genes are TRBV2 and TRBJ1-1; possibly TRBD1 for D (5 bases). This CDR3 is built from 13 residues. Deletions cut 4 bases from V and 0 bases from J, with 6 bases between. In germline, CDR1 is SNHLY, CDR2 FYNNEI. This chain's CDR3 is CASSGGVNTEAFF. CDR3 DNA (partial): TGTGCCAGCAGTGGGGGCGTGAACACTGAA. The whole variable domain, filled in from reference TRBV2 and TRBJ1-1, reads EPEVTQTPSHQVTQMGQEVILRCVPISNHLYFYWYRQILGQKVEFLVSFYNNEISEKSEIFDDQFSVERPDGSNFTLKIRSTKLEDSAMYFCASSGGVNTEAFFGQGTRLTVV.

Note on this clone: The missing CDR3 end, 3 residues past where the read stops, is filled in from the germline J gene. The gene calls are TRBV19 and TRBJ1-5; D is possibly TRBD1 (5 bases). Germline loops: CDR1 LNHDA, CDR2 SQIVND (reference sequence). Trimming cost V 5 bases and J 4 bases, with 9 bases left between them. CDR3 length equals 13 residues. CDR3 sequence reads: CASSPRQNQPQHF. CDR3 DNA (partial): TGTGCCAGTAGTCCGCGACAGAATCAGCCC.

On this clone: The read ends 3 residues early relative to the CDR3; the germline J gene fills the gap. The chain combines TRBV13 with TRBJ2-2; D is unresolved. Deletions cut 5 bases from V and 5 bases from J, with 12 bases between. The germline gives CDR1 PRHDT, CDR2 FYEKMQ (reference sequence). The CDR3 covers 14 residues. CDR3 bases read: TGTGCCAGCAGCCCACGACTTATAACCGGGGAG. Amino acid sequence: CASSPRLITGE. The full-length CDR3 reads as CASSPRLITGELFF. The full variable domain, in which reference TRBV13 and TRBJ2-2 provide the parts outside the CDR3, is AAGVIQSPRHLIKEKRETATLKCYPIPRHDTVYWYQQGPGQDPQFLISFYEKMQSDKGSIPDRFSAQQFSDYHSELNMSSLELGDSALYFCASSPRLITGELFFGEGSRLTVL.

CDR3 bases read: TGTGCCACCTCCCCCCCAGGGGATGCTCAGCCC. Translation gives CATSPPGDAQP. From start to end, the CDR3 is CATSPPGDAQPQHF. J is TRBJ1-5 and V is TRBV10-3, with a possible D match to TRBD1 (6 bases). The CDR3 end falls 3 residues outside the read, so it is completed with the germline J gene. The CDR3 sequence is 14 residues long. Trimming removed 10 bases at V and 6 bases at J, with 19 bases between. Germline values: CDR1 ENHRY, CDR2 SYGVKD.

As for this clone: The read ends 3 residues before the CDR3 terminus; that terminus is restored from the germline J gene. The gene calls are TRBV20-1 and TRBJ2-3; 9 bases are shared with TRBD2. The trim removed 5 bases at V and 0 bases at J, leaving 6 bases unmatched. The CDR3 totals 15 residues. From germline, CDR1 is DFQATT and CDR2 SNEGSKA (reference sequence). The sequenced part of the CDR3 DNA is TGCAGTGCTCAAAAGACTAGCGGAAGCACAGATACG. Translating gives CSAQKTSGSTDT. The full CDR3 sequence reads CSAQKTSGSTDTQYF.

Of note for this clone: The CDR3 extends 3 residues past the end of the read, so its final part is completed from the germline J gene. The chain has TRBV11-3 and TRBJ2-7, with D perhaps TRBD2 (6 bases). V lost 7 bases, J lost 5 bases, and 18 bases lay in between. The CDR3 loop spans 14 amino acids. CDR1 is SGHNT, CDR2 YENEEA, per germline. The sequenced CDR3 bases are TGTGCCAGCATAGGCGGGATGGTACGGGACGAG. Amino acid sequence: CASIGGMVRDE. The entire CDR3 is CASIGGMVRDEQYF. The full variable domain, in which reference TRBV11-3 and TRBJ2-7 provide the parts outside the CDR3, is EAGVVQSPRYKIIEKKQPVAFWCNPISGHNTLYWYLQNLGQGPELLIRYENEEAVDDSQLPKDRFSAERLKGVDSTLKIQPAELGDSAVYLCASIGGMVRDEQYFGPGTRLTVT.

About this clone: The read comes to an end 3 residues before the CDR3 does, leaving the germline J gene to fill in the end. This chain connects TRBV7-8 to TRBJ2-7; unclear D gene. Trimming cost V 1 base and J 2 bases, with 9 bases left between them. CDR1 SGHVS and CDR2 FQNEAQ come from the germline V gene. The CDR3 totals 14 residues. The sequenced part of the CDR3 DNA is TGTGCCAGCAGCTTAGGGGCAACCACCTACGAG. Translating it yields CASSLGATTYE. From start to end, the CDR3 is CASSLGATTYEQYF.

Concerning this clone itself: The sequence runs out 3 residues before the end of the CDR3; the remainder is reconstructed from the germline J gene. This rearrangement joins TRBV5-4 to TRBJ2-3, with 7 nucleotides matching TRBD2. The CDR3 is 14 amino acids. Per germline, CDR1 SGHNT and CDR2 YYREEE (reference sequence). The DNA read from the CDR3 is TGTGCCAGCAGTCGGGGACTAAGCCAAGAGACG. Its protein is CASSRGLSQET. In full, the CDR3 reads CASSRGLSQETQYF.

As to this clone: The sequenced fragment ends 3 residues before the CDR3 boundary, so the rest is inferred from the germline J gene. The chain combines TRBV6-1 with TRBJ1-2; 8 nucleotides match TRBD1. V lost 4 bases and J lost 0; bases outside the gene matches: 4. Germline CDR1 is MNHNS and CDR2 is SASEGT. CDR3 length: 15 residues. The sequenced part of the CDR3 DNA is TGTGCCAGCAGTGCAGGGACAGGAGCTAACTATGGC. This translates into CASSAGTGANYG. The whole CDR3 region reads CASSAGTGANYGYTF.

To note about this clone: The read finishes 3 residues shy of the CDR3 end, and the germline J gene is used to complete it. The genes are TRBV20-1 and TRBJ1-3; D is ambiguous. The V and J ends lost 5 bases and 0 bases respectively, with 2 bases between them. The CDR3 covers 11 residues. CDR1 and CDR2 (germline): DFQATT, SNEGSKA (reference sequence). The CDR3 sequence: CSARSGNTIYF. CDR3 DNA (partial): TGCAGTGCTCGCTCTGGAAACACC.

In the case of this clone: The CDR3 end falls 3 residues outside the read, so it is completed with the germline J gene. The chain recombines TRBV20-1 with TRBJ2-1; 12 nucleotides line up with TRBD2. J lost 6 bases, V lost 5 bases, and 5 bases had no gene match. Germline loops: CDR1 DFQATT, CDR2 SNEGSKA (reference sequence). The CDR3 length is 14 residues. The covered CDR3 bases are TGCAGTGCTGTACGGACTAGCGGGGTCAATGAG. Its translation is CSAVRTSGVNE. The whole CDR3 region reads CSAVRTSGVNEQFF.

About this clone itself: The CDR3 end falls 3 residues outside the read, so it is completed with the germline J gene. The rearrangement joins TRBV24-1 to TRBJ2-5; 8 positions agree with TRBD2. In germline, CDR1 is KGHDR, CDR2 SFDVKD. The length of the CDR3 is 15 residues. The trim removed 4 bases at V and 1 base at J, leaving 4 bases unmatched. The CDR3 loop is CATSDPSGGQETQYF. The part of the CDR3 DNA that was read is TGTGCCACCAGTGACCCCAGCGGGGGCCAAGAGACC.

On this clone itself: Sequencing ends 3 residues short of the CDR3 end; the germline J gene provides the rest. The genes are TRBV20-1 and TRBJ2-2; 10 nucleotides match TRBD1. The CDR3 extends over 14 amino acids. The germline V gene encodes CDR1 DFQATT and CDR2 SNEGSKA (reference sequence). The CDR3 loop reads CSARPGQGRQKLFF. The sequenced part of the CDR3 DNA is TGCAGTGCTAGGCCGGGACAGGGGAGACAAAAG.

Comment on this clone: The read is 3 residues too short to cover the CDR3 end, so that end is filled in from the germline J gene. The chain recombines TRBV20-1 with TRBJ1-3; D ambiguous. Germline V lookup: CDR1 DFQATT, CDR2 SNEGSKA (reference sequence). Deletions cut 2 bases from V and 2 bases from J, with 13 bases between. The CDR3 totals 15 residues. The covered CDR3 bases are TGCAGTGCTAGAACGGCAAAGGGCGCTGGAAACACC. Residues: CSARTAKGAGNT. Given in full, the CDR3 is CSARTAKGAGNTIYF.

Turning to this clone: The sequence runs out 3 residues before the end of the CDR3; the remainder is reconstructed from the germline J gene. The chain combines TRBV6-1 with TRBJ1-2; 7 nucleotides agree with TRBD1. The CDR3 contains 15 residues. Germline-derived CDR1 and CDR2 are MNHNS and SASEGT. The part of the CDR3 DNA that was read is TGTGCCAGCAGTGAAACGAACAGGGGCTACAATGAC. Protein product: CASSETNRGYND. The complete CDR3 sequence is CASSETNRGYNDYTF.

Regarding this clone: Sequencing ends 3 residues short of the CDR3 end; the germline J gene provides the rest. This chain links TRBV6-1 with TRBJ1-6, with 8 bases matching TRBD1. CDR3 length equals 15 residues. V was clipped by 0 bases and J by 7 bases; unmatched bases: 2. Germline V gene data show CDR1 as MNHNS and CDR2 as SASEGT. CDR3 DNA, as far as it was read: TGTGCCAGCAGTGAAGCTCGACAGGGGAATTCACCC. It translates to CASSEARQGNSP. The whole CDR3 region reads CASSEARQGNSPLHF.